This is a list of T cell receptor beta chains from one sample in a study of PD-1 blockade in classical Hodgkin lymphoma. Profiling relied on immunoSEQ multiplex PCR, and the TCRdb table lists in-frame clones only, not all of them. The sample yields around 6,200 clones, 78% seen once. Source: CD4+ T cells from blood, taken at baseline. The source of these receptors is a human donor with classical Hodgkin lymphoma. The CDR3 runs from the conserved cysteine through the conserved F or W. The order of the fields is V gene, CDR3 length, J gene, D gene, clone size, CDR3 protein, CDR3 DNA. A D gene is named only where the DNA matches it firmly. The listing skips clone size in some rows; elsewhere it reads once, few, many or a size class.

>TRBV7-4|15|TRBJ2-1|TRBD2|.
CASSPGQRGRPEQFF
TGTGCCAGCAGTCCGGGTCAGCGGGGCCGCCCTGAGCAGTTCTTC
>TRBV2|14|TRBJ2-7|.|.
CASSTYRDNYEQYF
TGTGCCAGCAGTACATACCGGGACAACTACGAGCAGTACTTC
>TRBV7-2|14|TRBJ1-1|.|.
CASSLEGVGLRAFF
TGTGCCAGCAGCTTAGAAGGGGTTGGGCTCCGGGCTTTCTTT
>TRBV13|14|TRBJ1-4|.|.
CASSVRATNEKLFF
TGTGCCAGCAGCGTCAGGGCAACTAATGAAAAACTGTTTTTT
>TRBV7-8|18|TRBJ2-2|TRBD2|.
CASSLVSSGGTNTGELFF
TGTGCCAGCAGCTTAGTATCTAGCGGGGGGACGAACACCGGGGAGCTGTTTTTT
>TRBV9|14|TRBJ2-5|.|.
CASSVESVGETQYF
TGTGCCAGCAGCGTAGAGTCCGTGGGAGAGACCCAGTACTTC
>TRBV2|15|TRBJ2-5|TRBD2|once
CASSPLASARTTQYF
TGTGCCAGCAGTCCACTAGCGAGCGCCAGGACTACCCAGTACTTC
>TRBV19|15|TRBJ2-7|.|.
CASSIRPRGLYEQYF
TGTGCCAGTAGTATAAGACCCCGAGGACTCTACGAGCAGTACTTC
>TRBV6-5|14|TRBJ2-7|.|.
CASKRDPSSYEQYF
TGTGCCTCAAAGAGGGATCCGAGCTCCTACGAGCAGTACTTC
>TRBV18|14|TRBJ2-2|.|.
CASSPGSNTGELFF
TGTGCCAGCTCGCCAGGGTCGAACACCGGGGAGCTGTTTTTT
>TRBV4-3|17|TRBJ1-2|.|few
CASSQEVYEGDFYGYTF
TGCGCCAGCAGCCAAGAGGTTTACGAGGGGGACTTTTATGGCTACACCTTC
>TRBV6-4|13|TRBJ1-2|TRBD1|.
CASSPQGQGAFTF
TGTGCCAGCAGTCCTCAAGGACAGGGGGCTTTCACCTTC
>TRBV5-1|15|TRBJ1-1|TRBD1|.
CASSLGGQGITEAFF
TGCGCCAGCAGCTTGGGGGGACAGGGGATTACTGAAGCTTTCTTT
>TRBV6-5|13|TRBJ1-2|.|few
CASSYADGLGYTF
TGTGCCAGCAGTTACGCGGACGGACTGGGCTACACCTTC
>TRBV7-2|16|TRBJ2-7|TRBD2|.
CASSLARLAGTDEQYF
TGTGCCAGCAGCTTAGCGAGGCTAGCGGGGACGGACGAGCAGTACTTC
>TRBV7-2|16|TRBJ2-7|.|.
CASSFGPPGVANEQYF
TGTGCCAGCAGCTTCGGTCCGCCAGGGGTAGCAAACGAGCAGTACTTC
>TRBV5-5|15|TRBJ2-7|.|.
CASSLGPREKGRQYF
TGTGCCAGCAGCTTGGGACCCCGGGAAAAAGGAAGGCAGTACTTC
>TRBV10-3|15|TRBJ1-6|.|.
CAISEFFQGGSPLHF
TGTGCCATCAGTGAGTTCTTCCAGGGAGGTTCACCCCTCCACTTT
>TRBV5-1|14|TRBJ1-6|.|.
CASSPRGSNSPLHF
TGCGCCAGCAGCCCTCGGGGCTCAAATTCACCCCTCCACTTT
>TRBV2|16|TRBJ2-2|TRBD1|.
CASSADRTFRAGELFF
TGTGCCAGCAGTGCGGACAGGACGTTCCGGGCCGGGGAGCTGTTTTTT
>TRBV28|15|TRBJ1-6|.|.
CASSLGRDYNSPLHF
TGTGCCAGCAGTTTAGGGAGGGACTATAATTCACCCCTCCACTTT
>TRBV18|14|TRBJ2-7|TRBD1|once
CASSSGQGAGEQYF
TGTGCCAGCTCATCAGGACAGGGGGCGGGGGAGCAGTACTTC
>TRBV5-4|14|TRBJ2-7|TRBD1|.
CASSFRDRDHEQYF
TGTGCCAGCAGCTTCCGGGACAGGGACCACGAGCAGTACTTC
>TRBV11-2|15|TRBJ1-1|.|.
CASSLGGRGPRLAFF
TGTGCCAGCAGCTTAGGTGGGAGGGGTCCCCGACTAGCTTTCTTT
>TRBV4-3|15|TRBJ1-2|.|.
CASSQDGPAGYGYTF
TGCGCCAGCAGCCAAGATGGTCCGGCGGGCTATGGCTACACCTTC
>TRBV7-2|15|TRBJ1-6|.|.
CASSPRGGERSPLHF
TGTGCCAGCAGCCCCCGCGGTGGCGAGAGGTCACCCCTCCACTTT